The clone carrying this TCR beta chain has more than one count but fewer than ten. V shed 7 bases and J shed 5 bases, with 24 bases lying between them. The CDR3 totals 17 residues. Germline CDR1 LNHDA, CDR2 SQIVND (reference sequence). The data stem from a study of blood T cell repertoires in COVID-19. Looking at the study overall: The United States, Italy and Spain were the sources of the acute and convalescent COVID-19 samples.

Per the study methods: Amplification from reference gene primers served as the basis for estimated nucleated cell counts. Measured with immunoSEQ multiplex PCR; TCRdb has only the in-frame clones, and not every one. D and trimming were read from the DNA, whereas the V and J calls and clone size are those reported in that table. The sample contains roughly 500,000 clones, approximately 85% of which appear only once. The sequencing sample was made of peripheral blood. J is TRBJ1-5 and V is TRBV19; D is possibly TRBD1 (5 bases). The receptor comes from a human donor in a cohort sampled during active COVID-19. The CDR3 region has the DNA TGTGCCAGTAACATCCCTTCGGACCCAGGAGGGGATCAGCCCCAGCATTTT. It encodes CASNIPSDPGGDQPQHF.